This T cell receptor (beta chain) was identified during a study of response to subunit inactivated influenza vaccine. Points from the study as a whole: It was suggested by the authors that few new T cells are recruited by each seasonal influenza vaccination.

One entry per CDR3 protein results from TCRdb running MiXCR on the RT-PCR reads. The sample has about 700,000 distinct CDR3 sequences, more than 15% seen once. As regards this clonotype: The target antigen is unknown.

The germline V gene encodes CDR1 MNHNY and CDR2 SVGAGI (reference sequence). This CDR3 region has 12 residues. V lost 1 base and J 4 bases, leaving 4 bases between the germline ends. V gene TRBV6-6 combines with J gene TRBJ1-1; no reliable D call. The receptor's source is a man in his forties or fifties who received an inactivated influenza vaccine. The sequencing used PBMCs from blood, collected 12 days after vaccination. CDR3 DNA: TGTGCCAGCAGTTACTTGAGCACTGAAGCTTTCTTT. This translates into CASSYLSTEAFF.